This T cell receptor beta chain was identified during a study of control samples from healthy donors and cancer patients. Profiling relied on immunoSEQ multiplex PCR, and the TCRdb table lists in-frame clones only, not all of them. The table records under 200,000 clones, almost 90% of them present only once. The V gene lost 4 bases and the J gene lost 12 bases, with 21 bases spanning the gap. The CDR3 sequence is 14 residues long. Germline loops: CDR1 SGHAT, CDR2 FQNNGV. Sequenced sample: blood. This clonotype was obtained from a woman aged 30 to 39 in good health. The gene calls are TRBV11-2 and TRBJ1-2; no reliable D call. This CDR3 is CASSYGTTFEGNTF. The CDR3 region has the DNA TGTGCCAGCAGCTATGGAACGACGTTTGAAGGCAACACCTTC.